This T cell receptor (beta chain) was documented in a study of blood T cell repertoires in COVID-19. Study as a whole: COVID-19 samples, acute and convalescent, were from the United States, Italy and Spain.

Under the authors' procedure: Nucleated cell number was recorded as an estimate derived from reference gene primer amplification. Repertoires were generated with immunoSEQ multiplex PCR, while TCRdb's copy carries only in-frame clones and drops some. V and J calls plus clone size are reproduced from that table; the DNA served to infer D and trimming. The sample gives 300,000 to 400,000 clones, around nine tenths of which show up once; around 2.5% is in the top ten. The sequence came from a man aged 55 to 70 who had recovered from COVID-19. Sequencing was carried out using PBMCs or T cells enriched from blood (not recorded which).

Here the CDR3 reads CASSGQRDYNEQFF. The DNA of the CDR3 is TGTGCCAGCAGCGGACAGAGAGATTACAATGAGCAGTTCTTC. The rearrangement joins TRBV11-3 to TRBJ2-1; possibly TRBD1 for D (6 bases). In germline, CDR1 is SGHNT, CDR2 YENEEA. This CDR3 is 14 amino acids long. V was trimmed by 5 bases and J by 4 bases, leaving 12 bases between them.